This paragraph covers one TCR beta chain sequence. The antigen is undetermined. The second PCR ran about 6 to 12 cycles with a sample-barcoded 5' primer and J-beta primers. TCRdb analysed the 5' RACE reads with MiXCR anew, one entry per CDR3 protein. The table has 550,000 to 700,000 distinct CDR3 sequences, 25% to 30% seen once. Germline CDR1 and CDR2: MNHEY and SMNVEV (reference sequence). Trimming cost V 7 bases and J 0 bases, with 9 bases left between them. The CDR3 spans 14 residues. This sample was included in a study of blood T cells in healthy people across ages. Study-wide findings and caveats: It was not known whether donors were CMV positive (a possible confounder of expanded clonotype changes).

The chain combines TRBV27 with TRBJ1-4; D is ambiguous. The sequence came from a woman in her seventies in good health. Material: blood. CDR3 in amino acids: CASKTGATNEKLFF. The CDR3 DNA follows: TGTGCCAGCAAGACGGGTGCAACTAATGAAAAACTGTTTTTT.